The entry below describes one T cell receptor (beta chain). The record originates from a study of blood T cell repertoires in COVID-19. Sequenced by immunoSEQ multiplex PCR; TCRdb stores in-frame clones only, minus some. The sample yields tens of thousands of clones, around 84% seen once. Germline lookup yields CDR1 MNHNY and CDR2 SVGAGI (reference sequence). V lost 6 bases, J lost 7 bases, and 13 bases lay in between. CDR3 size: 13 residues. The specimen was peripheral blood. V gene TRBV6-6 combines with J gene TRBJ2-1; weak D call: TRBD2 (5 bases). This TCR came from a human donor in a cohort sampled during active COVID-19. The CDR3 region is CASSSRGENEQFF. In DNA, the CDR3 is TGTGCCAGCAGCTCCCGGGGAGAAAATGAGCAGTTCTTC.